This T cell receptor (beta chain) was retrieved from a study of blood T cell repertoires in COVID-19. Study overall: T cells, B-cell-depleted T cells, or PBMCs provided the cDNA or gDNA that served as material.

Cohorts were determined from participant-reported clinical history. Unmatched junction bases numbered 6, after V lost 5 bases and J lost 3 bases. Per the germline V gene, CDR1 is MNHEY and CDR2 is SMNVEV (reference sequence). The CDR3 spans 15 residues. Some clones are missing from TCRdb's copy, which holds only in-frame ones; the method was immunoSEQ multiplex PCR. Here the sample spans more than 110,000 clones, about 80% being singletons. The TCR originated in a woman in her forties or fifties who had recovered from COVID-19. This chain joins TRBV27 and TRBJ1-5; 8 bases map to TRBD1. The sequenced material came from PBMCs or T cells enriched from blood (not recorded which). The CDR3, as DNA: TGTGCCAGCAGTCGGGGGACAGGCTACAATCAGCCCCAGCATTTT. As protein: CASSRGTGYNQPQHF.